These T cell receptor beta chains were read from a single sample in a study of cytomegalovirus exposure and HLA in healthy donors. TCRdb's copy holds only in-frame clones and misses some; the assay was immunoSEQ multiplex PCR. The repertoire holds around 150,000 clones, with approximately 70% as singletons. Sequenced: PBMCs. These receptor sequences come from a middle-aged man in good health and CMV-seropositive. Each CDR3 is given with its conserved first and last residue.

cdr3_aa	v_call
CASSADRGGYTF	TRBV7-2
CASSQDAGNPGNTIYF	TRBV4-3
CASSGDRGLNYEQYF	TRBV19
CASSLARLVHNEQFF	TRBV5-8
CASSLGLAGPGELFF	TRBV11-2
CASSFAPVSGTEDEQYF	TRBV12-1
CASSQDPVAGGANTGELFF	TRBV4-3
CASSVADLGGNEQFF	TRBV9
CASSWGGANEKLFF	TRBV7-2
CASSPLSGGGGGGELFF	TRBV5-1
CASSGGTESKGEKLFF	TRBV5-4
CASSFGGSNQPQHF	TRBV5-1
CASSSGQGIHEQYF	TRBV5-6
CAWTRGAYRTDTQYF	TRBV30
CASRSSSVSSDTQYF	TRBV5-6
CASSSTGGAETQYF	TRBV6-5
CASSKDKSTDTQYF	TRBV5-4
CASSLTSTGELFF	TRBV11-3
CASSIPAGVATIYF	TRBV19
CASSFREKLFF	TRBV25-1
CASSLGGVTDYSPLHF	TRBV7-2
CASSYSSRGGGAFF	TRBV6-5
CASLGSGVEQYF	TRBV2
CASSLARPGLAGGPPRTQYF	TRBV7-2
CASSLGPTLGDQPQHF	TRBV5-1
CASSLSQGYGSPLHF	TRBV11-2
CSAGTTHGYTF	TRBV20-1
CASSLDSPSNQPQHF	TRBV5-1
CASSLAGKGDTEAFF	TRBV5-1
CASRQSGETQYF	TRBV11-2
CASSPGTALNEKLFF	TRBV7-9
CASTSDSSYNEQFF	TRBV7-2
CASSPTEGTGNTIYF	TRBV18
CASSFLASAEAFF	TRBV5-6
CAWIGQGLGYEQYF	TRBV30
CASRRGQETQYF	TRBV6-6
CASRTGAGQQYF	TRBV27
CASSLDLVSYEQYF	TRBV5-4
CSVGDRGIYEQYF	TRBV29-1
CSAYDYGYTF	TRBV20-1
CSADSGVGGFTDTQYF	TRBV29-1
CASSQEPGSGNTIYF	TRBV14
CASSPGVARGTDTQYF	TRBV5-6
CASSLMHGETQYF	TRBV7-7
CAWSGGNSYEQYF	TRBV30
CASSKDTPISYEQYF	TRBV5-1
CASSSRYNSPLHF	TRBV27
CATTMAQNTEAFF	TRBV6-1
CASSLRNRDNSPLHF	TRBV7-3
CSSSPDSPEGYTF	TRBV7-9
CASSFSGNTIYF	TRBV25-1
CASSLLAGGLSRETQYF	TRBV7-8
CASSPSGGWTDTQYF	TRBV19
CASMGGPNQPQHF	TRBV2
CASSQDRVGGNEKLFF	TRBV14